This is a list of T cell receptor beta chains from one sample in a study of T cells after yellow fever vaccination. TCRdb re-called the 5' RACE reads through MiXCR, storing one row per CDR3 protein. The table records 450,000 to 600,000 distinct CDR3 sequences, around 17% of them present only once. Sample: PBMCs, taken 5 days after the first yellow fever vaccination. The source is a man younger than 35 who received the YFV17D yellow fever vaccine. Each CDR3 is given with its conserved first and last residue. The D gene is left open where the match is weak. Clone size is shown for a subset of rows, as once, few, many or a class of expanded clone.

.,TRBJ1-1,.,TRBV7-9,TGTGCCAGCAGCTTACAGGGTATATTCGGAAGGGACACTGAAGCTTTCTTT,CASSLQGIFGRDTEAFF
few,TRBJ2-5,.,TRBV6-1,TGTGCCAGCAGCCCGGGGGTTTGGGGAGAGACCCAGTACTTC,CASSPGVWGETQYF
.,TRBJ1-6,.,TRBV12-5,TGTGCTAGTGGTTTTTCGACAGGCTCCTATAATTCACCCCTCCACTTT,CASGFSTGSYNSPLHF
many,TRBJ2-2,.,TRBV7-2,TGTGCCAGCAGCTTAAGACTGATCACCGGGGAGCTGTTTTTT,CASSLRLITGELFF
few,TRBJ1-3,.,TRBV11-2,TGTGCCAGCAGCCCCCGCCAGGGAGGCTCTGGAAACACCATATATTTT,CASSPRQGGSGNTIYF
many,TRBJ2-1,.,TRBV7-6,TGTGCCAGCAGCTTAGTCGGGGGGCTAACCTACAATGAGCAGTTCTTC,CASSLVGGLTYNEQFF
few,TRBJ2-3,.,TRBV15,TGTGCCACCAGCAGAGTATCCGACAGCACAGATACGCAGTATTTT,CATSRVSDSTDTQYF
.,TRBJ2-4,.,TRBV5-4,TGTGCCAGCAGCGGGGACCCGCTGACCAAAAACATTCAGTACTTC,CASSGDPLTKNIQYF
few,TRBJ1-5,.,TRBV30,TGTGCCTGGAGGGAAGAGGGGCGTCGCCAGCCCCAGCATTTT,CAWREEGRRQPQHF
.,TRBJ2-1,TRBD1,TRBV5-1,TGCGCCAGCAGCCGGCAGGGGGACACCTACAATGAGCAGTTCTTC,CASSRQGDTYNEQFF
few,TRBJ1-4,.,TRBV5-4,TGTGCCAGCAGCCAATCCGATGAAAAACTGTTTTTT,CASSQSDEKLFF
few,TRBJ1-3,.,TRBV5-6,TGTGCCAGCAGCTTTCCGCCGGGGGGCACTGGAAACACCATATATTTT,CASSFPPGGTGNTIYF
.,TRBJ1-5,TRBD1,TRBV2,TGTGCCAGCAGCGTCCAGGGGGGGAGCAATCAGCCCCAGCATTTT,CASSVQGGSNQPQHF
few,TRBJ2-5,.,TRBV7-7,TGTGCTAGCAGCCCCGGCTGGAAAGAGACCCAGTACTTC,CASSPGWKETQYF
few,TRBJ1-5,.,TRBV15,TGTGCCACCAGCAACAGGGATCAGCCCCAGCATTTT,CATSNRDQPQHF
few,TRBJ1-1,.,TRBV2,TGTGCCAGCTCAGGTAATTTGGCAGCTGAAGCTTTCTTT,CASSGNLAAEAFF
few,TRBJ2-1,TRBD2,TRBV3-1,TGTGCCAGCGGGGGGGTTACACATGAGCAGTTCTTC,CASGGVTHEQFF
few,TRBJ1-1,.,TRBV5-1,TGCGCCAGCAGCTTGGCCGGCGATAGACGGGGGCTCGACACTGAAGCTTTCTTT,CASSLAGDRRGLDTEAFF
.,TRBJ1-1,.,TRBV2,TGTGCCAGCAGTGAAGGCTTGGGGAGAGGCACTGAAGCTTTCTTT,CASSEGLGRGTEAFF
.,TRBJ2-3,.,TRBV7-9,TGTGCCAGCAGCTTTCCGGGCCCAGATACGCAGTATTTT,CASSFPGPDTQYF
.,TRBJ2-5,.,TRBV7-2,TGTGCCAGCAGCTTAGGCGGCAGGGCCGGGGGGACCCAGTACTTC,CASSLGGRAGGTQYF
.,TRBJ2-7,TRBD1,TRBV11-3,TGTGCCAGCAGCTTAGGTACAGGGGGAGCCCCATACGAGCAGTACTTC,CASSLGTGGAPYEQYF
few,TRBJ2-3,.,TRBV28,TGTGCCAGCAGTTTATTCCAAGATACGCAGTATTTT,CASSLFQDTQYF
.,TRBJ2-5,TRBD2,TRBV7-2,TGTGCCAGCAGCTCCTACGGACTAGCGGGAGAGACCCAGTACTTC,CASSSYGLAGETQYF
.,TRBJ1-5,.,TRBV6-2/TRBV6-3,TGTGCCAGCAGGGTCAACAATCAGCCCCAGCATTTT,CASRVNNQPQHF
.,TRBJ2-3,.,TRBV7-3,TGTGCCAGCAGCTCTTCTAGCAGGGGCACAGATACGCAGTATTTT,CASSSSSRGTDTQYF
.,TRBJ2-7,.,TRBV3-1,TGTGCCAGCAGCCAAGTATGGTTTGAGCAGTACTTC,CASSQVWFEQYF
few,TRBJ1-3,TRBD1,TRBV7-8,TGTGCGTCCTCCCGGGGAGGGGGCGAGGTGAACACCATATATTTT,CASSRGGGEVNTIYF
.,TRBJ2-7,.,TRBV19,TGTGCCAGTAGTAAGGTCCCAGACCCCTACGAGCAGTACTTC,CASSKVPDPYEQYF
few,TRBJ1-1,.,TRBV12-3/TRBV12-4,TGTGCCAGCAGTTCAGAGGGGCCGGGCACTGAAGCTTTCTTT,CASSSEGPGTEAFF
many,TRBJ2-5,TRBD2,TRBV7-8,TGTGCCAGCAGCTTAGGGTCAGCGGGGAGGGAGACCCAGTACTTC,CASSLGSAGRETQYF
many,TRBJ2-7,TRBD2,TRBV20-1,TGCAGTGCTAGAGCCGGGACTAGAAGCTACGAGCAGTACTTC,CSARAGTRSYEQYF
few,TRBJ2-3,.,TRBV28,TGTGCCAGCAGTGTAAATCTAGATCATACGCAGTATTTT,CASSVNLDHTQYF
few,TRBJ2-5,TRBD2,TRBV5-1,TGCGCCAGCAGCCTCCTCGGACTAGAGGAGGGGACCCAGTACTTC,CASSLLGLEEGTQYF
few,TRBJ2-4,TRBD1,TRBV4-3,TGCGCCAGCAGCCAAGAGCCCCGGACAGGGGGGGCTGGAAACATTCAGTACTTC,CASSQEPRTGGAGNIQYF